These 8 T cell receptor beta chains were sequenced from one sample in a study of PD-1 blockade in classical Hodgkin lymphoma (dated by TCRdb to 2018 to 2021). Taken with the paper, the label for time point translates to: cycle 1 day 1 (C1D1), immediately before nivolumab initiation. Relapse after autologous stem cell transplantation had occurred in all trial patients, and cohorts A, B and C were distinguished by prior brentuximab vedotin exposure. The library was produced with the immunoSEQ multiplex PCR assay. TCRdb's version of the immuneACCESS table is confined to in-frame rearrangements and falls short of the full clone set. An unresolved V gene accounts for under half of the shortfall where checked; the remainder is of unknown origin. The sample profile shows some 100,000 clones; roughly 92% of them were found once. Jointly, the top ten make up less than 3.5% of the sample. The input for sequencing was peripheral blood mononuclear cells (PBMCs), taken at baseline. The source of these receptors is a human donor with classical Hodgkin lymphoma.

The genes are TRBV25-1 and TRBJ1-1; D uncertain. Trimming took 9 bases from V and 8 from J, leaving 22 bases between them. The CDR3 extends over 14 amino acids. Germline V gene sequence: CDR1 MGHDK, CDR2 SYGVNS. This CDR3 reads CASPSPPSYVEAFF. DNA of the CDR3: TGTGCCAGTCCTTCACCCCCTAGCTACGTCGAAGCTTTCTTT. The entire variable domain, with the rest obtained from reference TRBV25-1 and TRBJ1-1, is as follows: EADIYQTPRYLVIGTGKKITLECSQTMGHDKMYWYQQDPGMELHLIHYSYGVNSTEKGDLSSESTVSRIRTEHFPLTLESARPSHTSQYLCASPSPPSYVEAFFGQGTRLTVV.

The chain combines TRBV28 with TRBJ1-5; TRBD1 agrees at 10 bases. V was pared by 4 bases and J by 8 bases, with 11 bases of the junction left unmatched. Per germline, CDR1 MDHEN and CDR2 SYDVKM. The length of the CDR3 is 16 residues. The CDR3 DNA reads TGTGCCAGCAGTTCCGCGGGACAGGGGATGGGTAAGCCCCAGCATTTT. The encoded protein is CASSSAGQGMGKPQHF. Together with reference TRBV28 and TRBJ1-5, the CDR3 gives the full variable domain: DVKVTQSSRYLVKRTGEKVFLECVQDMDHENMFWYRQDPGLGLRLIYFSYDVKMKEKGDIPEGYSVSREKKERFSLILESASTNQTSMYLCASSSAGQGMGKPQHFGDGTRLSIL.

This chain connects TRBV9 to TRBJ1-1; 7 bases fit TRBD1. The V gene's germline CDR1 is SGDLS and CDR2 YYNGEE. This CDR3 comprises 15 residues. V shed 4 bases and J 1 base; nucleotides not matched to a gene: 7. This chain's CDR3 is CASSNPGQQNTEAFF. The CDR3 DNA reads as TGTGCCAGCAGCAATCCGGGACAGCAGAACACTGAAGCTTTCTTT.

This chain joins TRBV2 and TRBJ1-5; 9 nucleotides agree with TRBD1. CDR3 size: 14 residues. Trimming at V came to 5 bases and at J to 7 bases, leaving 6 bases not matched to a gene. Germline V gives CDR1 SNHLY, CDR2 FYNNEI. CDR3 protein: CASSLDRGYQPQHF. DNA for the CDR3: TGTGCCAGCAGTCTGGACAGGGGATACCAGCCCCAGCATTTT.

This rearrangement joins TRBV19 to TRBJ2-6; D ambiguous. Trimming pared 5 bases from V and 0 bases from J, leaving 11 bases between. Germline assignment: CDR1 LNHDA and CDR2 SQIVND (reference sequence). The CDR3 length is 16 residues. The CDR3 is CASSATRSSGANVLTF. CDR3 DNA sequence: TGTGCCAGTAGTGCCACCAGGAGCTCTGGGGCCAACGTCCTGACTTTC.

In this sample, this clone turned up once. The rearrangement links TRBV18 to TRBJ2-3, with a tentative D call TRBD1 (5 bases). The CDR3 is made up of 15 amino acids. With 0 bases removed from V and 3 bases from J, the gap between germline ends came to 10 bases. CDR1 is KGHSH and CDR2 is LQKENI in the germline V gene. CDR3 DNA sequence: TGTGCCAGCTCACCACCCGCCAGGGCGACAGATACGCAGTATTTT. Protein: CASSPPARATDTQYF.

The V gene is TRBV18, the J gene TRBJ1-1; D is unresolved. Germline V gene lookup returns CDR1 KGHSH and CDR2 LQKENI. Trimming removed 3 bases at V and 0 bases at J, with 5 bases between. This CDR3 spans 13 amino acids. The CDR3 is CASSPTLNTEAFF. DNA of the CDR3: TGTGCCAGCTCACCGACTCTGAACACTGAAGCTTTCTTT.

The chain is built from TRBV19 and TRBJ1-3; no clear D gene. The CDR3 covers 14 residues. With 3 bases removed from V and 7 bases from J, the gap between germline ends came to 13 bases. The V gene's germline CDR1 is LNHDA and CDR2 SQIVND (reference sequence). The CDR3 sequence is CASSMGWLGNTIYF. The DNA for the CDR3 is TGTGCCAGTAGTATGGGGTGGCTGGGCAACACCATATATTTT.